The 23 T cell receptor beta chains in this list originate from one sample, sequenced in a study of radiation and T cells in renal cell carcinoma. Time point indicated: blood 4 weeks post-SBRT, at nephrectomy. Described treatment: 15 Gy SBRT to primary tumor, nephrectomy 4 weeks later. Here immunoSEQ multiplex PCR was the method, and the copy in TCRdb shows in-frame clones only, minus some. The sample shows some 100,000 clones, 65% to 90% of them seen only once. Specimen: blood, collected from a patient whose treatment included radiotherapy and nephrectomy. These TCRs come from a man aged 60 to 69 with renal cell carcinoma.

The J gene is TRBJ1-3, the V gene TRBV29-1; D call uncertain. Trimming removed 3 bases at V and 7 bases at J, with 10 bases between. The CDR3 length is 12 residues. The germline gives CDR1 SQVTM, CDR2 ANQGSEA. The DNA for the CDR3 is TGCAGCGTTGACCCCGGGGATAACACCATATATTTT. The encoded protein is CSVDPGDNTIYF. The full variable domain, its missing parts supplied by reference TRBV29-1 and TRBJ1-3, is SAVISQKPSRDICQRGTSLTIQCQVDSQVTMMFWYRQQPGQSLTLIATANQGSEATYESGFVIDKFPISRPNLTFSTLTVSNMSPEDSSIYLCSVDPGDNTIYFGEGSWLTVV.

The sample holds a few counts of this clone. This rearrangement joins TRBV25-1 to TRBJ2-5; TRBD2 aligns across 9 bases. With V trimmed by 0 bases and J by 5 bases, 10 bases remained unmatched. The CDR3 runs to 17 residues. Germline V gene lookup returns CDR1 MGHDK and CDR2 SYGVNS. As DNA, the CDR3 is TGTGCCAGCAGTGAATATACGGTGGCGGGGGGGAGTGAGACCCAGTACTTC. Protein: CASSEYTVAGGSETQYF.

The gene calls are TRBV10-3 and TRBJ2-6, with 8 bases matching TRBD1. Germline CDR1 and CDR2: ENHRY and SYGVKD. The CDR3 extends over 17 amino acids. The junction had 9 bases not matched to a gene; V was cut back by 8 bases and J by 0 bases. CDR3 bases: TGTGCCATCGCCCTGCAGGGGGCCTACTCTGGGGCCAACGTCCTGACTTTC. Protein: CAIALQGAYSGANVLTF.

This clone came up once. The chain recombines TRBV10-1 with TRBJ2-1; TRBD2 is a possible D gene (6 bases). The CDR3 extends over 15 amino acids. Trimming took 2 bases from V and 6 from J, leaving 14 bases between them. The V gene's germline CDR1 is WNHNN and CDR2 SYGVQD (reference sequence). CDR3 loop: CASSEGFSGLNEQFF. DNA for the CDR3: TGCGCCAGCAGTGAGGGGTTTAGCGGCCTCAATGAGCAGTTCTTC.

The chain carries TRBV18 and TRBJ2-7; 9 bases agree with TRBD2. Trimming took 4 bases from V and 1 from J; bases not matched to a gene: 8. The germline V gene encodes CDR1 KGHSH and CDR2 LQKENI. The CDR3 has 16 amino acids. CDR3 nucleotides: TGTGCCAGCTCACAACTTCCGGCGGGAGGGTCCTACGAGCAGTACTTC. Its translation: CASSQLPAGGSYEQYF.

This chain connects TRBV27 to TRBJ2-7; 11 bases map to TRBD2. J gave up 3 bases and V 2 bases, and 12 bases lay outside the gene matches. The CDR3 has 18 amino acids. The germline V gene has CDR1 MNHEY and CDR2 SMNVEV (reference sequence). The DNA for the CDR3 is TGTGCCAGCAGTTTAGGTCCCATACTAGCGGGAGAGCTCTACGAGCAGTACTTC. Its translation: CASSLGPILAGELYEQYF.

The chain couples TRBV5-6 to TRBJ2-7; 9 positions match TRBD1. V lost 6 bases, J lost 2 bases, and 9 bases stayed unmatched. Germline-derived CDR1 and CDR2 are SGHDT and YYEEEE. The CDR3 loop spans 15 amino acids. CDR3: CASTARRDRAYEQYF. The CDR3 DNA sequence: TGTGCCAGCACCGCTCGCCGGGACAGGGCCTACGAGCAGTACTTC. Filled out from reference TRBV5-6 and TRBJ2-7, the complete variable domain reads DAGVTQSPTHLIKTRGQQVTLRCSPKSGHDTVSWYQQALGQGPQFIFQYYEEEERQRGNFPDRFSGHQFPNYSSELNVNALLLGDSALYLCASTARRDRAYEQYFGPGTRLTVT.

The gene calls are TRBV20-1 and TRBJ1-2, with no clear D. Germline CDR1 DFQATT, CDR2 SNEGSKA (reference sequence). V was clipped by 0 bases and J by 8 bases, with 7 bases between them. The CDR3 sequence is 11 residues long. This chain's CDR3 is CSARDGRGYTF. In nucleotides, the CDR3 is TGCAGTGCTAGAGATGGTCGGGGCTACACCTTC.

This clone was observed a single time. V gene TRBV28 combines with J gene TRBJ2-7; possibly TRBD1 for D (6 bases). This CDR3 contains 16 residues. Germline CDR1 and CDR2: MDHEN and SYDVKM. The ends were cut back, 3 bases at V and 3 bases at J, with 18 bases in the middle. This CDR3 is CASSFPGVAVGYEQYF. In DNA form, the CDR3 reads TGTGCCAGCAGTTTTCCAGGGGTAGCAGTCGGCTACGAGCAGTACTTC. The variable domain in full, with the rest retrieved from reference TRBV28 and TRBJ2-7, is DVKVTQSSRYLVKRTGEKVFLECVQDMDHENMFWYRQDPGLGLRLIYFSYDVKMKEKGDIPEGYSVSREKKERFSLILESASTNQTSMYLCASSFPGVAVGYEQYFGPGTRLTVT.

V is TRBV2 and J is TRBJ2-7; 8 bases line up with TRBD1. This CDR3 comprises 15 residues. V was clipped by 6 bases and J by 6 bases; unmatched bases: 13. The germline CDR1 and CDR2 sequences are SNHLY and FYNNEI. The CDR3 loop reads CASSNGPSGGFEQYF. The CDR3 DNA is TGTGCCAGCAGCAATGGTCCTTCAGGGGGCTTCGAGCAGTACTTC.

The chain combines TRBV20-1 with TRBJ2-7, with a weak D call TRBD2 (5 bases). The V end was cut by 0 bases, the J end by 9 bases, with 9 bases between. The CDR3 has 11 amino acids. Germline CDR1 is DFQATT and CDR2 is SNEGSKA (reference sequence). This CDR3 is CSAREGRGQYF. The CDR3 region has the DNA TGCAGTGCTAGAGAGGGTCGGGGGCAGTACTTC.

The chain combines TRBV2 with TRBJ2-5; the D gene could be TRBD1 or TRBD2 (5 bases each). This CDR3 comprises 11 residues. Germline V gene data show CDR1 as SNHLY and CDR2 as FYNNEI. Trimming stripped 11 bases from V and 4 bases from J, with 11 bases between. The CDR3 loop is CAGQAVETQYF. The CDR3 nucleotides are TGTGCCGGACAAGCGGTAGAGACCCAGTACTTC.

The chain links TRBV14 to TRBJ1-1; 9 nucleotides match TRBD1. V shed 6 bases, J shed 5 bases, and the junction held 10 bases outside the gene matches. Germline V gene data show CDR1 as SGHDN and CDR2 as FVKESK. CDR3 length: 15 amino acids. Written as DNA, the CDR3 is TGTGCCAGCAGTCCCGGGACAGGGCGGTTGACTGAAGCTTTCTTT. Protein: CASSPGTGRLTEAFF. Combining the CDR3 with reference TRBV14 and TRBJ1-1 gives the whole variable domain EAGVTQFPSHSVIEKGQTVTLRCDPISGHDNLYWYRRVMGKEIKFLLHFVKESKQDESGMPNNRFLAERTGGTYSTLKVQPAELEDSGVYFCASSPGTGRLTEAFFGQGTRLTVV.

V usage is TRBV27 and J usage is TRBJ1-4; 7 bases line up with TRBD1. V shed 2 bases and J 7 bases; nucleotides not matched to a gene: 4. Germline lookup yields CDR1 MNHEY and CDR2 SMNVEV (reference sequence). The CDR3 is made up of 14 amino acids. The DNA of the CDR3 is TGTGCCAGCAGTTTAGGGAGGGGGCGTGAAAAACTGTTTTTT. Translating gives CASSLGRGREKLFF. The variable domain in full, completed from reference TRBV27 and TRBJ1-4, reads EAQVTQNPRYLITVTGKKLTVTCSQNMNHEYMSWYRQDPGLGLRQIYYSMNVEVTDKGDVPEGYKVSRKEKRNFPLILESPSPNQTSLYFCASSLGRGREKLFFGSGTQLSVL.

The chain has TRBV7-9 and TRBJ1-1; possibly TRBD1 for D (6 bases). The CDR3 extends over 14 amino acids. Per the germline V gene, CDR1 is SEHNR and CDR2 is FQNEAQ (reference sequence). V lost 2 bases to trimming and J lost 1 base, with 8 bases between them. This CDR3 reads CASSLNRENTEAFF. CDR3 coding DNA: TGTGCCAGCAGCTTAAACAGGGAGAACACTGAAGCTTTCTTT.

This clone was seen a single time. CDR3 residues: CASSLAGLTNTGELFF. DNA for the CDR3: TGTGCCAGCAGCTTAGCGGGACTAACGAACACCGGGGAGCTGTTTTTT. This sequence joins TRBV7-9 and TRBJ2-2, with TRBD2 matching over 7 bases. V dropped 0 bases and J dropped 0; count of bases not matched to a gene: 1. Germline V gene data show CDR1 as SEHNR and CDR2 as FQNEAQ (reference sequence). There are 16 residues in the CDR3.

The CDR3, as DNA: TGTGCCAGCTCCGGACAGGGCTACGAGCAGTACTTC. Its translation: CASSGQGYEQYF. The V gene is TRBV9, the J gene TRBJ2-7; 8 positions agree with TRBD1. The CDR3 totals 12 residues. Trimming took 7 bases from V and 3 from J; bases not matched to a gene: 3. Germline CDR1 reads SGDLS; CDR2 reads YYNGEE.

V and J are TRBV6-6 and TRBJ1-1, with 11 bases aligning to TRBD1. Germline CDR1 is MNHNY and CDR2 is SVGAGI (reference sequence). The CDR3 is made up of 15 amino acids. J gave up 3 bases and V 6 bases, and 6 bases lay outside the gene matches. The CDR3 protein is CASRDRGRGDTEAFF. The CDR3 DNA reads as TGTGCCAGCAGGGACAGGGGGCGGGGGGACACTGAAGCTTTCTTT.

This clone has only one observation. V and J are TRBV5-4 and TRBJ2-5; the match to TRBD2 covers 13 bases. V shed 4 bases and J 5 bases; nucleotides not matched to a gene: 5. The CDR3 covers 15 residues. The germline gives CDR1 SGHNT, CDR2 YYREEE (reference sequence). The CDR3 DNA reads TGTGCCAGCAGCCCGGGACTAGCGGGAATTGAGACCCAGTACTTC. It translates to CASSPGLAGIETQYF.

This chain links TRBV6-1 with TRBJ2-7; D gene uncertain. The CDR3 has 15 amino acids. The germline gives CDR1 MNHNS, CDR2 SASEGT. V was shortened by 3 bases and J by 3 bases, with 15 bases between the two germline ends. Written as DNA, the CDR3 is TGTGCCAGCAGTGAGACCACATCCCCTCTCTACGAGCAGTACTTC. Its protein product is CASSETTSPLYEQYF.

This clone has more than one count but fewer than ten. The rearrangement joins TRBV30 to TRBJ2-5, with D possibly matching TRBD1 (9 bases). The J call may be wrong; the DNA end is better matched by TRBJ2-7. From germline, CDR1 is GTSNPN and CDR2 SVGIG (reference sequence). CDR3 length: 13 amino acids. CDR3 nucleotide sequence: TGTGCCTGGATAGCGGGACAGGGCTACGAGCAGTACTTC. It yields the protein CAWIAGQGYEQYF.

V and J are TRBV10-3 and TRBJ2-1, with D possibly called TRBD1 or TRBD2 (6 bases each). The CDR3 sequence is 12 residues long. V lost 2 bases to trimming and J lost 9 bases, with 8 bases between them. The germline gives CDR1 ENHRY, CDR2 SYGVKD. The chain's CDR3 is CAISEGGPEQFF. CDR3 coding DNA: TGTGCCATCAGTGAGGGGGGGCCTGAGCAGTTCTTC.

The gene calls are TRBV5-1 and TRBJ2-3; D remains ambiguous. V was cut by 3 bases and J by 1 base, with 15 bases left in between. Germline V CDR1 and CDR2: SGHRS, YFSETQ. CDR3 size: 16 residues. The CDR3 DNA reads TGCGCCAGCAGCTCTGTGCCCCCGTATGGCACAGATACGCAGTATTTT. Translating gives CASSSVPPYGTDTQYF. The full variable domain, its missing parts supplied by reference TRBV5-1 and TRBJ2-3, is KAGVTQTPRYLIKTRGQQVTLSCSPISGHRSVSWYQQTPGQGLQFLFEYFSETQRNKGNFPGRFSGRQFSNSRSEMNVSTLELGDSALYLCASSSVPPYGTDTQYFGPGTRLTVL.